This T cell receptor (beta chain) was retrieved from a study of T cells after yellow fever vaccination. TCRdb fed the 5' RACE reads into MiXCR, producing one record per CDR3 protein. The data hold 500,000 to 650,000 distinct CDR3 sequences, with 17% observed a single time. Study outcomes and limitations: It was the secondary response that reached its peak faster, day 5 versus 15, but it was weaker. Post-booster repertoires contained most primary-vaccination clones again (about 96% CD4, over 70% CD8).

The CDR3 totals 17 residues. Germline assignment: CDR1 SGHRS and CDR2 YFSETQ. V shed 8 bases, J shed 2 bases, and the junction held 12 bases outside the gene matches. About this clonotype itself: Its specificity is not known.

Here the sequenced sample was PBMCs, taken less than 6 days after the first yellow fever vaccination. This chain connects TRBV5-1 to TRBJ2-1; 11 bases line up with TRBD1. The receptor was isolated from a man aged 18 to 30 who received the YFV17D yellow fever vaccine. Here the CDR3 DNA reads TGCGCCAGTTGGGACAGGGGGACTACGAAAACCTACAATGAGCAGTTCTTC. It is translated as CASWDRGTTKTYNEQFF.